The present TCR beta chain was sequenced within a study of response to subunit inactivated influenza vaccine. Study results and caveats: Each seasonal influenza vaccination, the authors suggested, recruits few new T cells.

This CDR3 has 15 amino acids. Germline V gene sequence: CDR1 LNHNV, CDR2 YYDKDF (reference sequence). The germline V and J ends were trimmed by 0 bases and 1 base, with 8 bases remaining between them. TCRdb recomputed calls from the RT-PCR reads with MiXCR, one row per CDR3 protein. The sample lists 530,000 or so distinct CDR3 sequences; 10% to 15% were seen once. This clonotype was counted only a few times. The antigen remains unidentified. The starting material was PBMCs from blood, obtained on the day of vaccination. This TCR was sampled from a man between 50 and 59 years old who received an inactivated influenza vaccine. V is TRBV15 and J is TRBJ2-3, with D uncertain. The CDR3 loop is CATSRDFRGTDTQYF. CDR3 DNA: TGTGCCACCAGCAGAGATTTCCGGGGCACAGATACGCAGTATTTT.